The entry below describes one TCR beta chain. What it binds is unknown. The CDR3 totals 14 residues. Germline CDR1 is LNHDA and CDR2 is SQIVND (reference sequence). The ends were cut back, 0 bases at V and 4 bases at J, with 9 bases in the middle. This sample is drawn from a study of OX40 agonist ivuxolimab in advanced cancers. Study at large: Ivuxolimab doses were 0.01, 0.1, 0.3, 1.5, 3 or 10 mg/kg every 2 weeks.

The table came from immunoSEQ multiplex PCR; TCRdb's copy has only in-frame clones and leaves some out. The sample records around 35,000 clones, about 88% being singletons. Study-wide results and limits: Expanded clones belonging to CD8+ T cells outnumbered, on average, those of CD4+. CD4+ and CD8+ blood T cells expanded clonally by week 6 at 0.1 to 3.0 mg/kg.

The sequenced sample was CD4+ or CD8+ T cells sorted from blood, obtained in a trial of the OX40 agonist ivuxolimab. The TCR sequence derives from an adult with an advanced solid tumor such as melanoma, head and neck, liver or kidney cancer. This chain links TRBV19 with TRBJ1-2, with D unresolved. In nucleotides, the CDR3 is TGTGCCAGTAGTATAGAGCCAGTTTCCTATGGCTACACCTTC. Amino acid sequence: CASSIEPVSYGYTF.